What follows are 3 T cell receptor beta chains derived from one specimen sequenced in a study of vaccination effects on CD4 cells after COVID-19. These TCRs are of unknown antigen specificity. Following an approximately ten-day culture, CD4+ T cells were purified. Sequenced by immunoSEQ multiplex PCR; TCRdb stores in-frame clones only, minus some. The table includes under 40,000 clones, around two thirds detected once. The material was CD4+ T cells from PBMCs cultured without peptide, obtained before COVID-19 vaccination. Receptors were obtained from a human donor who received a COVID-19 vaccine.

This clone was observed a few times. CDR3 sequence reads: CASSSARRSNEQFF. Written as DNA, the CDR3 is TGTGCCAGCAGCTCCGCCCGGCGTTCCAATGAGCAGTTCTTC. V usage is TRBV11-3 and J usage is TRBJ2-1, with D uncertain. Germline V lookup: CDR1 SGHNT, CDR2 YENEEA. The CDR3 sequence is 14 residues long. Trimming removed 4 bases from V and 6 bases from J, with 13 bases in between.

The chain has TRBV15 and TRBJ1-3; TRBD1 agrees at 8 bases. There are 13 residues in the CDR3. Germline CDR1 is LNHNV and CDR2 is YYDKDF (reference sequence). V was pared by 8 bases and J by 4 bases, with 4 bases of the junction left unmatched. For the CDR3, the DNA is TGTGCCACCTCCGGGACAGGAGGAAACACCATATATTTT. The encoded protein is CATSGTGGNTIYF.

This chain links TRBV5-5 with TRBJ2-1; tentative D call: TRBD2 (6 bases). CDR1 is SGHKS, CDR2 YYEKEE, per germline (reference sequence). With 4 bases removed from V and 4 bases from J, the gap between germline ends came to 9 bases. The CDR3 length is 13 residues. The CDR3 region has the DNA TGTGCCAGCAGCCCGGGACTGTACAATGAGCAGTTCTTC. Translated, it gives CASSPGLYNEQFF.